This TCR beta chain was sequenced in a study of Ad26.COV2.S vaccination and SARS-CoV-2 variants (dated by TCRdb to about 2021). Notes on the research overall: Donors in the vaccine arm were drawn from COV1001, a phase I-IIa trial of Ad26.COV2.S in healthy adults that was multicentre, randomized, double-blind and placebo-controlled. Dosing of Ad26.COV2.S was intramuscular, at either 5x10^10 or 1x10^11 viral particles, delivered as one shot or as two shots spaced 56 days apart. The specificity and breadth of SARS-CoV-2-reactive T cell receptors after Ad26.COV2.S vaccination were assessed by TCRbeta repertoire sequencing. The TCR-sequenced set comprised approximately 32 samples: around 20 Ad26.COV2.S vaccine recipients, 5 placebo recipients and 8 SARS-CoV-2 convalescent individuals. Participants in the trial were split at random into five groups of five each, receiving low-dose or high-dose Ad26.COV2.S once or twice, or else placebo on both occasions. Investigators did not know the trial group allocation while performing experiments and assessing outcomes. Broad study findings and their caveats: Higher spike-specific TCR breadth was observed in Ad26.COV2.S recipients than in placebo recipients (P = 0.0014). Comparable non-spike TCR breadth was observed between vaccine and placebo recipients, consistent with only spike being contained in the vaccine. After vaccination, spike-specific CD8+ and CD4+ T cell responses were reported to show substantial breadth. The authors noted that total T cell responses may have been underestimated by the TCR breadth and depth analyses. The study lacked the statistical power to compare responses across vaccine doses or regimens.

The immunoSEQ Assay was the method used to sequence TCRbeta CDR3 regions. After extraction, genomic DNA underwent amplification by bias-controlled multiplex PCR, followed by high-throughput sequencing. Regarding the original processing steps: To quantify the absolute abundance of every unique TCRbeta CDR3 region, sequences were collapsed and filtered. T cell fraction was estimated by normalizing TCRbeta template counts to usable DNA, with usable DNA measured through amplification of reference genes found in all nucleated cells. Repertoire TCRs were annotated as SARS-CoV-2-specific by exact matching of V gene, CDR3 amino acid sequence and J gene to a known reactive TCR set. MIRA supplied the reference SARS-CoV-2 TCR set, which was filtered for enrichment in COVID-19-positive ImmuneCODE repertoires so that public or cross-reactive TCRs were removed. Using the MIRA antigens, annotated TCRs were further analysed by specific ORF or by position within an ORF. Breadth was defined as the number of annotated unique rearrangements divided by the total number of unique productive rearrangements, and depth was defined as the summed frequency of the annotated unique rearrangements. Two-sided Wilcoxon rank-sum tests were used to compare TCR breadth between groups. TCRdb retrieved this table from immuneACCESS and kept in-frame rearrangements only. Not all clones are present; in checked studies, unresolved V genes account for under half, and no reason is known for the remainder. V and J calls and clone size are copied from that table; D and trimming were computed from the DNA. Recorded for this sample are about 280,000 clones; around 87% of them occurred a single time. The ten biggest clones cover about 3.6% of the sample.

The treatment or condition label on this specimen signifies: roughly 19 received Ad26.COV2.S at low or high dose, single or two shots; several received placebo; per-sample allocation not given. Repertoires of vaccine and placebo recipients were sequenced from samples taken on day 63 after the first injection. Cohort 1b enrolled 20 to 30 adults aged 18-55 years at a single site in Boston, USA, between 29 July and 7 August 2020. Ad26.COV2.S consisted of a replication-incompetent adenovirus type 26 vector by which a prefusion-stabilized SARS-CoV-2 spike protein from the original Wuhan strain was expressed. Concerning this clone itself: Its antigen specificity is not known. The record has no base qualities; no much larger clone is one base away.

This sequence originates from a person aged 18-60 years who received the Ad26.COV2.S COVID-19 vaccine or a placebo. Sequences were derived from peripheral blood, sampled in a trial of Ad26.COV2.S vaccine versus placebo.

In nucleotide form, the sequence is TGCGCCAGCAGCTGGACAGGGGGCGTAACTAATGAAAAACTGTTTTTT. It specifies CASSWTGGVTNEKLFF. Recombination linked TRBV5-1 to TRBJ1-4; 11 central nucleotides agree with TRBD1. The germline V gene encodes CDR1 SGHRS and CDR2 YFSETQ. Here V drops 3 bases and J drops 1 base, and the junction holds 2 bases not matched to any gene. The CDR3 goes from the cysteine to the phenylalanine over 16 residues. Left in the record is the CDR3 DNA by itself, 48 bases read in frame from the first base. With the portions outside the CDR3 filled from the reference TRBV5-1 and TRBJ1-4 genes, the complete variable region becomes KAGVTQTPRYLIKTRGQQVTLSCSPISGHRSVSWYQQTPGQGLQFLFEYFSETQRNKGNFPGRFSGRQFSNSRSEMNVSTLELGDSALYLCASSWTGGVTNEKLFFGSGTQLSVL.